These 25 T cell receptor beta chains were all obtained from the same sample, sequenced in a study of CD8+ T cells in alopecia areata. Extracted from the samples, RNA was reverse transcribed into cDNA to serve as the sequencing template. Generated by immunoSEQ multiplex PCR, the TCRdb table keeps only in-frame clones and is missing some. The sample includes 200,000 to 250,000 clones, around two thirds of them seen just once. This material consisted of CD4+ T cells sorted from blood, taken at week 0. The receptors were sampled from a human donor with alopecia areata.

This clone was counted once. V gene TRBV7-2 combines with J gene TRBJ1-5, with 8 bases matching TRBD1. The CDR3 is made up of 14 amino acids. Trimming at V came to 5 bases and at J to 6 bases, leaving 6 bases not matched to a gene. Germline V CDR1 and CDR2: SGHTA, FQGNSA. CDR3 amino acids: CASSLGQGAQPQHF. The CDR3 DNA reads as TGTGCCAGCAGCCTAGGACAGGGCGCTCAGCCCCAGCATTTT.

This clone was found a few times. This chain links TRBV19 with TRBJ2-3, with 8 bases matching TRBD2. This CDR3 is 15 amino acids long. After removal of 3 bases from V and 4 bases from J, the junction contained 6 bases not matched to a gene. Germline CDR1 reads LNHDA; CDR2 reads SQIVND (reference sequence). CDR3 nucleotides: TGTGCCAGTAGTATGACAATCGGGGGGGCAGATACGCAGTATTTT. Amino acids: CASSMTIGGADTQYF.

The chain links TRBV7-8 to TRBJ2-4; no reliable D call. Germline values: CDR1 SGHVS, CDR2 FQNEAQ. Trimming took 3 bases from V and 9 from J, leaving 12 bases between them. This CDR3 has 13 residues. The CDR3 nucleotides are TGTGCCAGCAGCTTGGACGTTTCGCGCATTCAGTACTTC. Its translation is CASSLDVSRIQYF.

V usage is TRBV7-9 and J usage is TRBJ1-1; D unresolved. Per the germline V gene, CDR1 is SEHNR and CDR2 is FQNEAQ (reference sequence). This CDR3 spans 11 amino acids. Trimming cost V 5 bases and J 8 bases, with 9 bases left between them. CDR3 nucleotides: TGTGCCAGCAGCAGCACCTCAGAAGCTTTCTTT. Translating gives CASSSTSEAFF.

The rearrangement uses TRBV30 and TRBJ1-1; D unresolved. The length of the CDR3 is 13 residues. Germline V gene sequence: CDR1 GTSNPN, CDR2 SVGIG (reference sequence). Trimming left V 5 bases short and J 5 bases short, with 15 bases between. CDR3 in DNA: TGTGCCTGGGGATTGGGGAGTTGGACTGAAGCTTTCTTT. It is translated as CAWGLGSWTEAFF.

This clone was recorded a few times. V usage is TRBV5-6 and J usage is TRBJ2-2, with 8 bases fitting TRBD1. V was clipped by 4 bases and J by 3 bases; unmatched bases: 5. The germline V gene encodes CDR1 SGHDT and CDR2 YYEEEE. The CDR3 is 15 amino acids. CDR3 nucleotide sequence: TGTGCCAGCAGCCAGGACAGGGACCACACCGGGGAGCTGTTTTTT. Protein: CASSQDRDHTGELFF. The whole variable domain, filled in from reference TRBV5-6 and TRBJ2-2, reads DAGVTQSPTHLIKTRGQQVTLRCSPKSGHDTVSWYQQALGQGPQFIFQYYEEEERQRGNFPDRFSGHQFPNYSSELNVNALLLGDSALYLCASSQDRDHTGELFFGEGSRLTVL.

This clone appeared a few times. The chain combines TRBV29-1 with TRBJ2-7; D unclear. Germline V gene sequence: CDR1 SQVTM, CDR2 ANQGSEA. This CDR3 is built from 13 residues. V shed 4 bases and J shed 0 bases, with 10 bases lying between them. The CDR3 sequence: CSVGPRSSYEQYF. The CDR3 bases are TGCAGCGTTGGACCTAGGAGCTCCTACGAGCAGTACTTC.

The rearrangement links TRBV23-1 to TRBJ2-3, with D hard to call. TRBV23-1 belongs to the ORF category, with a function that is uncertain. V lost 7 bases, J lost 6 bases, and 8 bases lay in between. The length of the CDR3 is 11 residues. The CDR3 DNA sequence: TGCGCCAGCATGAGTTCCGATACGCAGTATTTT. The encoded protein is CASMSSDTQYF.

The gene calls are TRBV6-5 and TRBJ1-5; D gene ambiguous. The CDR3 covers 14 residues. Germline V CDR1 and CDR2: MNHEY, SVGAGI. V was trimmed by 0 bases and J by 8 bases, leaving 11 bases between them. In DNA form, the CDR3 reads TGTGCCAGCAGTTACTCGAGTGGGTGGAAGCCCCAGCATTTT. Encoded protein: CASSYSSGWKPQHF.

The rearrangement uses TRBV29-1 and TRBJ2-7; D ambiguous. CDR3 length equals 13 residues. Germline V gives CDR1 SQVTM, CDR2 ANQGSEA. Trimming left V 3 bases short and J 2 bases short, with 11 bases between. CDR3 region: CSVEGSVPYEQYF. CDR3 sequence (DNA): TGCAGCGTTGAGGGCAGCGTCCCCTACGAGCAGTACTTC.

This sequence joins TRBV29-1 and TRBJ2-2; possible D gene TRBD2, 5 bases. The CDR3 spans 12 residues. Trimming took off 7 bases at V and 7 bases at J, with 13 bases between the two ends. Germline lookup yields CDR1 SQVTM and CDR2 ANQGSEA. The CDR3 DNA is TGCAGCGGTGGGAGTTTGGGCGGGGAGCTGTTTTTT. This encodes CSGGSLGGELFF.

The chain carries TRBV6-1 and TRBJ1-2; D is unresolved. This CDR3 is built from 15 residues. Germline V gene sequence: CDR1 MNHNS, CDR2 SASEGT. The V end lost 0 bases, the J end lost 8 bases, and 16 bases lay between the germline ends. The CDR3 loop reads CASSEANTAMGGYTF. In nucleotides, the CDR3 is TGTGCCAGCAGTGAAGCTAATACCGCTATGGGGGGCTACACCTTC.

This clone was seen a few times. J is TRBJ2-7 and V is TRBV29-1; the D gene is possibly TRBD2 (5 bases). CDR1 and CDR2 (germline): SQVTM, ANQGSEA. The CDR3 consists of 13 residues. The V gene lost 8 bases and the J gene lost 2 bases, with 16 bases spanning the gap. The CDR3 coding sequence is TGCAGCTCTTCAGGAGGCAGTGCCTACGAGCAGTACTTC. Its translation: CSSSGGSAYEQYF.

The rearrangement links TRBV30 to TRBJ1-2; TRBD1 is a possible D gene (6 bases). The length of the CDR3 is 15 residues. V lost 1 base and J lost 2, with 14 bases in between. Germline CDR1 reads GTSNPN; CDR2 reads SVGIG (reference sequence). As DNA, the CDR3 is TGTGCCTGGAGTGACCCCTCGAGGGGGAACTATGGCTACACCTTC. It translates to CAWSDPSRGNYGYTF.

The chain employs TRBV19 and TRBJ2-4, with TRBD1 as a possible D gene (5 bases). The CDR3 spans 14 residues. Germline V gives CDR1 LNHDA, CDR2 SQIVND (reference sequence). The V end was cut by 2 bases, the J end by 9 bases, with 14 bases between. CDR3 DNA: TGTGCCAGTAGTATACGGGCAGGGCAGGGCATTCAGTACTTC. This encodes CASSIRAGQGIQYF.

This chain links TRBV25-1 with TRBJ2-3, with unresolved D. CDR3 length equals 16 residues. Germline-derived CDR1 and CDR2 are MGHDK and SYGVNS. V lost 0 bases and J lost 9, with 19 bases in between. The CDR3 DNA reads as TGTGCCAGCAGTGAATATGGGCAGGATAAGAGAGGCACGCAGTATTTT. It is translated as CASSEYGQDKRGTQYF.

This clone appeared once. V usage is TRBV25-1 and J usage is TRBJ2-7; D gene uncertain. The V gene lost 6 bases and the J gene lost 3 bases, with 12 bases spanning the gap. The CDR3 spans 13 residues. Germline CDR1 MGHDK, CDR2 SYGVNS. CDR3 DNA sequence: TGTGCCAGCAGCGTTCCGGGCGGCTACGAGCAGTACTTC. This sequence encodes CASSVPGGYEQYF.

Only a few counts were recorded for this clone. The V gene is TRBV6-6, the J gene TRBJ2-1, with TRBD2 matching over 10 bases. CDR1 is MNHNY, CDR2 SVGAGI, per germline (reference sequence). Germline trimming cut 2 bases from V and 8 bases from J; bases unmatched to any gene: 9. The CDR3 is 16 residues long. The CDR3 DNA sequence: TGTGCCAGCAGTTACCTTATAGCGGGGGGCGTTGATGAGCAGTTCTTC. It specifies CASSYLIAGGVDEQFF.

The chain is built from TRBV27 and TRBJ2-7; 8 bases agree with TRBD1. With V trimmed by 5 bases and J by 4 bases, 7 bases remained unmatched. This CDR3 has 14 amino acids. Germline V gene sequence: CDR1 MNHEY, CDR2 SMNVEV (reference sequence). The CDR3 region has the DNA TGTGCCAGCAGTGTTTACAGGGGGAATTACGAGCAGTACTTC. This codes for CASSVYRGNYEQYF.

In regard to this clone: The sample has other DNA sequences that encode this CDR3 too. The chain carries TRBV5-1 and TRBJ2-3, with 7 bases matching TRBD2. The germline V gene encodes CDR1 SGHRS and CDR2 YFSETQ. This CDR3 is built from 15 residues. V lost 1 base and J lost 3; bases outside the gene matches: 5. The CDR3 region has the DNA TGCGCCAGCAGCTTGCGGGGGGTCGGGACAGATACGCAGTATTTT. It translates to CASSLRGVGTDTQYF.

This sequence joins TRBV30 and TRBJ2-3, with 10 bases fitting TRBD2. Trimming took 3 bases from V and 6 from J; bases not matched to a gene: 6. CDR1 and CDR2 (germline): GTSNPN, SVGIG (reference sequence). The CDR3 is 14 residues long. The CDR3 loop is CAWRIAGGGDTQYF. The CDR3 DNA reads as TGTGCCTGGAGGATAGCGGGGGGAGGCGATACGCAGTATTTT. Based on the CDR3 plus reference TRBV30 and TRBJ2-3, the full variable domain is SQTIHQWPATLVQPVGSPLSLECTVEGTSNPNLYWYRQAAGRGLQLLFYSVGIGQISSEVPQNLSASRPQDRQFILSSKKLLLSDSGFYLCAWRIAGGGDTQYFGPGTRLTVL.

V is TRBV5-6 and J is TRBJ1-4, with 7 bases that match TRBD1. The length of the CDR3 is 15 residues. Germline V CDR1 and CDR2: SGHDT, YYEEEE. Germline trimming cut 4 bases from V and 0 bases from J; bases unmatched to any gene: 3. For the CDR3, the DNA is TGTGCCAGCAGCATGACAGGGACAACTAATGAAAAACTGTTTTTT. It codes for CASSMTGTTNEKLFF.

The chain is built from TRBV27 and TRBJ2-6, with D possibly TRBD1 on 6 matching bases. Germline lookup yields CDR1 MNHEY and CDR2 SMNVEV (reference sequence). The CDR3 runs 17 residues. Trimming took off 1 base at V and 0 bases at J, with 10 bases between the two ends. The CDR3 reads CASSLYGRGSGANVLTF. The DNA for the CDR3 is TGTGCCAGCAGTTTATACGGCAGGGGCTCTGGGGCCAACGTCCTGACTTTC.

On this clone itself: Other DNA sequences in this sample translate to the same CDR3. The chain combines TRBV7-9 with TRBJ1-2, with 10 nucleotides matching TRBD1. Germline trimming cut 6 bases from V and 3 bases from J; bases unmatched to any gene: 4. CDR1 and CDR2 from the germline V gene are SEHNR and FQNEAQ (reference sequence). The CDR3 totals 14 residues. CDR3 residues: CASSLGQGDYGYTF. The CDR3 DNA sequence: TGTGCCAGCAGTCTTGGACAGGGGGACTATGGCTACACCTTC.

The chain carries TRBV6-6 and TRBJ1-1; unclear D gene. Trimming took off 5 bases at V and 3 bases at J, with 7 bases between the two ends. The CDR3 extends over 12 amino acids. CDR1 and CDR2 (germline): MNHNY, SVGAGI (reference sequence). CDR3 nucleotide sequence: TGTGCCAGCAGTCCGGGCTACACTGAAGCTTTCTTT. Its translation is CASSPGYTEAFF.